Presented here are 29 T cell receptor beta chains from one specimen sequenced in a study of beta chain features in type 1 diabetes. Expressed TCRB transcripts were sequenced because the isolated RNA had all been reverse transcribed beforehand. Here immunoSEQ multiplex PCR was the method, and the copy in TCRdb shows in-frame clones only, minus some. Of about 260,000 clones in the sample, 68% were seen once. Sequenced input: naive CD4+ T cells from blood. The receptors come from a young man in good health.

This CDR3 is CASRVKGDTQYF. In DNA form, the CDR3 reads TGTGCCAGCAGGGTGAAGGGAGATACGCAGTATTTT. V is TRBV2 and J is TRBJ2-3; D call uncertain. CDR1 is SNHLY and CDR2 is FYNNEI in the germline V gene. The CDR3 has 12 amino acids. The ends were cut back, 6 bases at V and 5 bases at J, with 9 bases in the middle.

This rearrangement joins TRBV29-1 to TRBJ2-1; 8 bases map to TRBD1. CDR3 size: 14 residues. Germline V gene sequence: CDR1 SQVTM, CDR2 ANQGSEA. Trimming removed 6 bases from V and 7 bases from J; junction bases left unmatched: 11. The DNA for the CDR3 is TGCAGCGTAGGGGAGAGACAGGGGTTTAATGAGCAGTTCTTC. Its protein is CSVGERQGFNEQFF.

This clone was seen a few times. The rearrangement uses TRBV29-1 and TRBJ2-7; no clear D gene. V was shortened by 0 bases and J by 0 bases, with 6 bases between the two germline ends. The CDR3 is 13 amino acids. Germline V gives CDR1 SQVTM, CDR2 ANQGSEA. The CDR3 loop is CSVEDTSSYEQYF. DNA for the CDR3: TGCAGCGTTGAAGACACCTCCTCCTACGAGCAGTACTTC.

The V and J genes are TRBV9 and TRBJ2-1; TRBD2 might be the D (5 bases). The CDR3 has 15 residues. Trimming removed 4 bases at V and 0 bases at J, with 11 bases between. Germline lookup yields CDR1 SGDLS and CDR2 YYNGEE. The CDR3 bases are TGTGCCAGCAGCCCTCGGGGAGACTCCTACAATGAGCAGTTCTTC. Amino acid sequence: CASSPRGDSYNEQFF.

As DNA, the CDR3 is TGTGCCAGCAGCCAGACAGGGGGTTTCGACGAGCAGTACTTC. It translates to CASSQTGGFDEQYF. This chain links TRBV7-9 with TRBJ2-7; 9 bases match TRBD1. V shed 5 bases and J 5 bases; nucleotides not matched to a gene: 7. The CDR3 is made up of 14 amino acids. Germline V lookup: CDR1 SEHNR, CDR2 FQNEAQ (reference sequence).

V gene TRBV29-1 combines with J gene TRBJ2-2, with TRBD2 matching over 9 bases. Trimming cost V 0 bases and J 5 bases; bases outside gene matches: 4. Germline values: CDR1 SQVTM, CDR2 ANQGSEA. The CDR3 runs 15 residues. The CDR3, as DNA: TGCAGCGTTGAAGATAGCGGGAGATGGACCGGGGAGCTGTTTTTT. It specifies CSVEDSGRWTGELFF.

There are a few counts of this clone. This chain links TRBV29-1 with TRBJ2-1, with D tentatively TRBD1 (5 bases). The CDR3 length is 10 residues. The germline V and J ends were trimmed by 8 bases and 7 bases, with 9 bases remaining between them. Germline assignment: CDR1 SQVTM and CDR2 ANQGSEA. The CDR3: CSPPGNEQFF. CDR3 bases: TGCAGCCCCCCAGGGAATGAGCAGTTCTTC.

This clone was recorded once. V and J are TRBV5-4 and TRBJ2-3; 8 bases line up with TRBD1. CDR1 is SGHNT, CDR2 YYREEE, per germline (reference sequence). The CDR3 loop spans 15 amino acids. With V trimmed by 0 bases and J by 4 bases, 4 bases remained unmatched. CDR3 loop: CASSLVDRASDTQYF. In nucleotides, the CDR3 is TGTGCCAGCAGCTTGGTGGACAGGGCCTCAGATACGCAGTATTTT.

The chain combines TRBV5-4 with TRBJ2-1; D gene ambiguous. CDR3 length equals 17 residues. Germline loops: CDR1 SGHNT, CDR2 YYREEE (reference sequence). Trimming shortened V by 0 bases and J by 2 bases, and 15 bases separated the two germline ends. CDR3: CASSLVRATRTYNEQFF. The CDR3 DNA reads TGTGCCAGCAGCTTGGTTAGGGCTACCCGTACCTACAATGAGCAGTTCTTC.

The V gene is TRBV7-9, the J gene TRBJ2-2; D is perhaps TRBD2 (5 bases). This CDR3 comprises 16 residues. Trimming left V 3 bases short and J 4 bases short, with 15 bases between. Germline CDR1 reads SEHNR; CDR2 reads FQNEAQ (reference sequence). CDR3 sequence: CASSFAGGSVTGELFF. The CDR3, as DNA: TGTGCCAGCAGCTTCGCCGGAGGATCGGTCACCGGGGAGCTGTTTTTT.

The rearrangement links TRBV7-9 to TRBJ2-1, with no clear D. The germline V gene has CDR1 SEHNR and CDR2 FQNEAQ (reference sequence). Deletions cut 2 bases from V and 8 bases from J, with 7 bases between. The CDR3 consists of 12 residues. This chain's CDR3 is CASSLQAYEQFF. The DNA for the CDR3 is TGTGCCAGCAGCTTACAGGCTTATGAGCAGTTCTTC.

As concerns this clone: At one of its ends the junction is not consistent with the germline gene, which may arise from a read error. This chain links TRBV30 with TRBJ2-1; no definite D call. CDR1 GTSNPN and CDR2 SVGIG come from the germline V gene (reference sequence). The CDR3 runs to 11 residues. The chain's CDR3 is CAWSPPGPTIF. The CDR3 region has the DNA TGTGCCTGGAGTCCCCCAGGCCCCACGATCTTC.

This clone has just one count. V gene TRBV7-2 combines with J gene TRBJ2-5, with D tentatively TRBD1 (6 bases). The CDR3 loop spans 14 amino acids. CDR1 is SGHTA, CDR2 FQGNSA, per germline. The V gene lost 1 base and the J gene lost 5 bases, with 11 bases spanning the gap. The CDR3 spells CASSLGGLRETQYF. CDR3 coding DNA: TGTGCCAGCAGCTTAGGGGGGCTGCGGGAGACCCAGTACTTC.

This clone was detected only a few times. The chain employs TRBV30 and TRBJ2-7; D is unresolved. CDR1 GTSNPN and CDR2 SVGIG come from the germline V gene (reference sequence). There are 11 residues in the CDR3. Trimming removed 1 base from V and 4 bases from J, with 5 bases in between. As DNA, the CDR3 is TGTGCCTGGAGTGAAGCGTACGAGCAGTACTTC. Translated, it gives CAWSEAYEQYF.

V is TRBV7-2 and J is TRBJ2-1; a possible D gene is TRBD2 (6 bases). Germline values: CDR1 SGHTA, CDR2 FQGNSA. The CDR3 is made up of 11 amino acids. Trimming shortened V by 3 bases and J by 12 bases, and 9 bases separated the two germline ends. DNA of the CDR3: TGTGCCAGCAGCTTGGGGCGGGGGCAGTTCTTC. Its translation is CASSLGRGQFF.

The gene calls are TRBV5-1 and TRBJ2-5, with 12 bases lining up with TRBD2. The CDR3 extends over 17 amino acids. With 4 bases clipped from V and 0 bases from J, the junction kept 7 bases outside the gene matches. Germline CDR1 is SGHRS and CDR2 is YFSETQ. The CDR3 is CASSPGTSGSYQETQYF. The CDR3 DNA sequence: TGCGCCAGCAGCCCGGGGACTAGCGGGTCGTACCAAGAGACCCAGTACTTC.

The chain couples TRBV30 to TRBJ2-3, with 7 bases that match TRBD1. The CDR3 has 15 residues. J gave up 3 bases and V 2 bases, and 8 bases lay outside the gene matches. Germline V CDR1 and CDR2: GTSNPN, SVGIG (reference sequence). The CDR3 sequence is CAWSQGTDKTDTQYF. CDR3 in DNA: TGTGCCTGGAGTCAGGGGACAGACAAAACAGATACGCAGTATTTT.

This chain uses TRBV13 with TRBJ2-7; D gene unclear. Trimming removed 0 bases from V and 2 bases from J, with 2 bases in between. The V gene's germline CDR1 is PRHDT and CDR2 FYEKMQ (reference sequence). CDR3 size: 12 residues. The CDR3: CASSLGAYEQYF. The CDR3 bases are TGTGCCAGCAGCTTAGGGGCCTACGAGCAGTACTTC.

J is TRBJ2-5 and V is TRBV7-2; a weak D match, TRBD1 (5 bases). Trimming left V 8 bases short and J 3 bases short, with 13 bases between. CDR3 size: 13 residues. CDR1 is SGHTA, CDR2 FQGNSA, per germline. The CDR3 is CASGASREETQYF. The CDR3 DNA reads TGTGCCAGCGGGGCCAGCCGGGAAGAGACCCAGTACTTC.

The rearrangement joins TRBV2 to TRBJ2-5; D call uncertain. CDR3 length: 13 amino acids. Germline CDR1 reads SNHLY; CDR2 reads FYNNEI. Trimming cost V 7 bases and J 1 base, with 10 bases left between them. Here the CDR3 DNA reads TGTGCCAGCAAGCCAGACCCCCAAGAGACCCAGTACTTC. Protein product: CASKPDPQETQYF. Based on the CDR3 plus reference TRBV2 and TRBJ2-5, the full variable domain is EPEVTQTPSHQVTQMGQEVILRCVPISNHLYFYWYRQILGQKVEFLVSFYNNEISEKSEIFDDQFSVERPDGSNFTLKIRSTKLEDSAMYFCASKPDPQETQYFGPGTRLLVL.

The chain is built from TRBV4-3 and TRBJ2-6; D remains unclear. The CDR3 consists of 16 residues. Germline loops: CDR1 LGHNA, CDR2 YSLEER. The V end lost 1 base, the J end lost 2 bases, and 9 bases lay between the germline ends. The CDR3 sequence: CASSQGSLPGANVLTF. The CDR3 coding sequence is TGCGCCAGCAGCCAAGGTAGCCTTCCTGGGGCCAACGTCCTGACTTTC.

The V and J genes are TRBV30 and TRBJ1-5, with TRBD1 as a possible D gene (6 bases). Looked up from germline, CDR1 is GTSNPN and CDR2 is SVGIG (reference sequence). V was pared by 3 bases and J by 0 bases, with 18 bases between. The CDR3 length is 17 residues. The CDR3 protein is CAWSPTDRRYSNQPQHF. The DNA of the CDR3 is TGTGCCTGGAGCCCTACTGACAGGAGATATAGCAATCAGCCCCAGCATTTT.

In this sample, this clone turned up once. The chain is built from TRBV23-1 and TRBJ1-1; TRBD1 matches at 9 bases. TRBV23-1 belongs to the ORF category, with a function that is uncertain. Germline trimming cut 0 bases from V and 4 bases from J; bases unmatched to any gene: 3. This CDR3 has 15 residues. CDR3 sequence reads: CASSQSDRGGTEAFF. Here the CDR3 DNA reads TGCGCCAGCAGTCAATCGGACAGGGGCGGCACTGAAGCTTTCTTT.

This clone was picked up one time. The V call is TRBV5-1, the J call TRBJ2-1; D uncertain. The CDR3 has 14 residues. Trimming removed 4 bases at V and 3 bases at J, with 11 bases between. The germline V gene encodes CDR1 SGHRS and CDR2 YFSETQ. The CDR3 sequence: CASSRPTDYNEQFF. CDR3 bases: TGCGCCAGCAGCCGTCCCACAGACTACAATGAGCAGTTCTTC.

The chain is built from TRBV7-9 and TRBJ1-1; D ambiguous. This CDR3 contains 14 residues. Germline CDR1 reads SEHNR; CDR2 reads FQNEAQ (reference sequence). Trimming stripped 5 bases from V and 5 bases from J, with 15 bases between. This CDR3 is CASSPKALRTEAFF. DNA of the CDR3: TGTGCCAGCAGCCCCAAGGCGCTTCGGACTGAAGCTTTCTTT.

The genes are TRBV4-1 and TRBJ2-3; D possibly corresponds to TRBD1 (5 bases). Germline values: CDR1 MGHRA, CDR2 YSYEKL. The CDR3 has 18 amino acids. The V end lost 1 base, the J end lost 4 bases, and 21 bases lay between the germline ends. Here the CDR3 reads CASSQVGIAGKGSDTQYF. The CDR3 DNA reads TGCGCCAGCAGCCAAGTCGGAATAGCAGGGAAAGGATCAGATACGCAGTATTTT.

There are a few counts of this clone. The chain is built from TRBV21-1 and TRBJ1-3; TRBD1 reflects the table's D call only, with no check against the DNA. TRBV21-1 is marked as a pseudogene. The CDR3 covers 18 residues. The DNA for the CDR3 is TGTGCCAGCAGCAATCTCCTCCTGGGGGGACAGGGGCGAAACACCATATATTTT. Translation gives CASSNLLLGGQGRNTIYF.

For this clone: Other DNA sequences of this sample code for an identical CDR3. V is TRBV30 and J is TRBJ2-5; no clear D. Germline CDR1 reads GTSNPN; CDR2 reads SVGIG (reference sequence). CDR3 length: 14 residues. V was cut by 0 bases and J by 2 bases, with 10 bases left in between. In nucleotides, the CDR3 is TGTGCCTGGAGTGTAAGGCGTAGGCAAGAGACCCAGTACTTC. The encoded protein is CAWSVRRRQETQYF.

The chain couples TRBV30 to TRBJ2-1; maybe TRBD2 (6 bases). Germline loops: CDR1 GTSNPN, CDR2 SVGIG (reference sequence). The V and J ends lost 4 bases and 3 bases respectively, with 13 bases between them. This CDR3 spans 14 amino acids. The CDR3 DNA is TGTGCCTGGATCGGGGGAAGATTCTACAATGAGCAGTTCTTC. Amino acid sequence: CAWIGGRFYNEQFF.